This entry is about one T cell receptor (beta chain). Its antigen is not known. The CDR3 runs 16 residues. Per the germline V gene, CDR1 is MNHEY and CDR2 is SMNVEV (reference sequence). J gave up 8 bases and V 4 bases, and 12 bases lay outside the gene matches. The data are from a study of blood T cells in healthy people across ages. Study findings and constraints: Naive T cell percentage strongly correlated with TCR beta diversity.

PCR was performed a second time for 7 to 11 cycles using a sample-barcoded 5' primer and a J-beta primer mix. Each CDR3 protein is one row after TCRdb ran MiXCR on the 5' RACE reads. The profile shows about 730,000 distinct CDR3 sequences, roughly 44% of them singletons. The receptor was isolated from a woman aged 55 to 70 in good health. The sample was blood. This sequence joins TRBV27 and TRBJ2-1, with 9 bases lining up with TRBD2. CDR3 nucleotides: TGTGCCAGCAGTTCCCCGGGGATAGCGGGGGACGATGAGCAGTTCTTC. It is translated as CASSSPGIAGDDEQFF.